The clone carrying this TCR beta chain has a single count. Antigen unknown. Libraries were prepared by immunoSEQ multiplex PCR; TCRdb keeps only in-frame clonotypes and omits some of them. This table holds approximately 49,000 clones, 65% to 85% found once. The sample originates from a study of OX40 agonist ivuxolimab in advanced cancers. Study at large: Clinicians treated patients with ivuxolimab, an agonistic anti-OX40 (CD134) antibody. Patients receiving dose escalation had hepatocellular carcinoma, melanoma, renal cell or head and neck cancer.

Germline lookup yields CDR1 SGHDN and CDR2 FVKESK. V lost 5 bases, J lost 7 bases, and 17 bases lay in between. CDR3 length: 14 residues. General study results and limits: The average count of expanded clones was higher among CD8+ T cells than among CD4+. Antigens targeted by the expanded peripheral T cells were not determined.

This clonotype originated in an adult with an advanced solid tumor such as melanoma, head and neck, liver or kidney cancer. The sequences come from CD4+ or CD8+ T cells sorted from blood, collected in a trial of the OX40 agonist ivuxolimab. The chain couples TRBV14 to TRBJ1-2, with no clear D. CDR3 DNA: TGTGCCAGCAGCGTCAATAGGGTCTCTCCTGGCTACACCTTC. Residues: CASSVNRVSPGYTF.